This is a list of T cell receptor beta chains from one sample in a study of T cell repertoires in cytomegalovirus infection. TCRdb processed the reads anew with MiXCR; each CDR3 protein has one entry. The sample yields 310,000 or so distinct CDR3 sequences, about 9.1% seen once. The sequenced material came from PBMCs. The source of these receptors is a human donor in good health (CMV status not recorded). Some clones in this sample may be carry-over from other donors' samples. Each CDR3 is given with its conserved first and last residue. A D gene is named only where the DNA matches it firmly. Clone size is shown for a subset of rows, as once, few, many or a class of expanded clone.

cdr3_aa | cdr3_nt | clone_size | v_call | d_call | j_call
CASSPRGATNYGYTF | TGTGCCAGCAGTCCTCGGGGTGCCACTAACTATGGCTACACCTTC | - | TRBV5-3 | - | TRBJ1-2
CASSLVDSYQETQYF | TGTGCCAGCAGCTTAGTGGACAGTTACCAAGAGACCCAGTACTTC | many | TRBV7-6 | - | TRBJ2-5
CASGLVQGGTHHEQFF | TGTGCTAGTGGTTTGGTTCAGGGGGGCACACACCATGAGCAGTTCTTC | many | TRBV12-5 | - | TRBJ2-1
CSVSNPGQRGYEQYF | TGCAGCGTTTCGAACCCGGGACAGAGGGGCTACGAGCAGTACTTC | - | TRBV29-1 | TRBD1 | TRBJ2-7
CASSPRPTSGGAGETQYF | TGTGCCAGCTCACCACGGCCGACTAGCGGGGGGGCCGGAGAGACCCAGTACTTC | few | TRBV18 | TRBD2 | TRBJ2-5
CATQGSLTEAFF | TGTGCCACACAGGGATCTCTCACTGAAGCTTTCTTT | many | TRBV2 | - | TRBJ1-1
CSATDRGKGETQYF | TGCAGTGCGACCGACAGGGGGAAAGGGGAGACCCAGTACTTC | few | TRBV20-1 | TRBD1 | TRBJ2-5
CASTSGGKYNEQFF | TGTGCCAGCACCTCCGGGGGCAAGTACAATGAGCAGTTCTTC | many | TRBV2 | - | TRBJ2-1
CSAREPMTGPPPNYGYTF | TGCAGTGCTAGAGAACCCATGACAGGCCCACCTCCTAACTATGGCTACACCTTC | few | TRBV20-1 | - | TRBJ1-2
CASSYSLSSGSVEAFF | TGTGCCAGCAGTTACTCCTTATCCTCCGGGAGCGTCGAAGCTTTCTTT | many | TRBV6-2/TRBV6-3 | - | TRBJ1-1
CSARDAASYEQYF | TGCAGTGCCCGGGACGCGGCGTCCTACGAGCAGTACTTC | many | TRBV20-1 | - | TRBJ2-7
CASSSGTNYNEQFF | TGTGCCAGCAGCTCGGGGACCAACTACAATGAGCAGTTCTTC | few | TRBV7-2 | - | TRBJ2-1
CASTQRTSVNTDTQYF | TGTGCCAGCACCCAGCGGACTAGCGTAAACACAGATACGCAGTATTTT | many | TRBV7-8 | TRBD2 | TRBJ2-3
CASSLAIGLPGRSSTDTQYF | TGTGCCAGCAGCTTGGCTATTGGGCTCCCAGGGCGATCTAGCACAGATACGCAGTATTTT | many | TRBV5-4 | - | TRBJ2-3
CASSYRRGRSYNEQFF | TGTGCCAGCAGTTACAGGCGGGGCCGCTCCTACAATGAGCAGTTCTTC | few | TRBV6-2/TRBV6-3 | - | TRBJ2-1
CASSVEVQEFNSPLHF | TGTGCCAGCAGCGTAGAGGTTCAGGAATTTAATTCACCCCTCCACTTT | once | TRBV9 | - | TRBJ1-6
CASTHGGGSSGANVLTF | TGTGCCAGCACCCACGGGGGTGGCAGCTCTGGGGCCAACGTCCTGACTTTC | few | TRBV2 | - | TRBJ2-6
CASSSLDRKASNSPLHF | TGTGCCAGCAGCTCCCTCGACAGGAAAGCTTCTAATTCACCCCTCCACTTT | - | TRBV7-3 | - | TRBJ1-6
CASSLSGGGSEQYF | TGTGCCAGCAGCTTATCCGGGGGGGGCTCCGAGCAGTACTTC | many | TRBV7-8 | TRBD2 | TRBJ2-7
CASSPRDFNEQFF | TGTGCCAGCAGCCCCAGGGACTTCAATGAGCAGTTCTTC | few | TRBV7-6 | - | TRBJ2-1
CASVPDRGRVNQPQHF | TGTGCCAGCGTCCCCGACAGGGGTCGTGTCAATCAGCCCCAGCATTTT | - | TRBV6-2/TRBV6-3 | TRBD1 | TRBJ1-5
CASSSFSGTYEQYF | TGTGCCAGCAGCTCTTTTAGCGGGACCTACGAGCAGTACTTC | - | TRBV3-1 | TRBD2 | TRBJ2-7
CSVGQGTNGELFF | TGCAGCGTTGGGCAGGGAACCAACGGGGAGCTGTTTTTT | many | TRBV29-1 | - | TRBJ2-2
CASSLLPGQGGGSGSGANVLTF | TGTGCCAGCAGCTTACTCCCCGGACAGGGGGGTGGTAGCGGCTCTGGGGCCAACGTCCTGACTTTC | - | TRBV6-6 | TRBD1 | TRBJ2-6
CASSQGTDYGYTF | TGTGCCAGCAGCCAGGGGACTGATTATGGCTACACCTTC | few | TRBV14 | - | TRBJ1-2
CASSDRWPNGELFF | TGTGCCAGCTCGGATCGTTGGCCGAACGGGGAGCTGTTTTTT | many | TRBV6-2/TRBV6-3 | - | TRBJ2-2
CSVGTVVTDTQYF | TGCAGCGTTGGAACAGTAGTAACAGATACGCAGTATTTT | many | TRBV29-1 | - | TRBJ2-3
CASSSLGTGERQPQHF | TGTGCCAGCAGCTCTCTAGGGACAGGGGAGCGGCAGCCCCAGCATTTT | many | TRBV7-2 | TRBD1 | TRBJ1-5